This TCR beta chain was found in a study of somatic mutations in cytotoxic T cells in rheumatoid arthritis (dated by TCRdb to 2016 to 2017). Study-wide context: Before any treatment started and right after they were diagnosed, patients gave peripheral blood samples (roughly 31 ml EDTA). Some V beta antibody-stained T-cell populations were flow-sorted on a FACSAria II or Sony SH800 at nearly 100% purity, and sorted V beta1+ cells also underwent TCRB sequencing. The study asked whether expanded CD8+ T-cell clones in newly diagnosed, untreated rheumatoid arthritis carry somatic mutations, and used TCRB deep sequencing to characterize clonality. TCRB deep sequencing covered 50 to 75 patients with rheumatoid arthritis along with 15 to 20 healthy controls. The median ages of the patient and control groups were essentially identical.

CD4+ and CD8+ cells were isolated by positive magnetic bead selection on an AutoMACS, and purity was checked by flow cytometry. Clonal expansions were first screened by flow cytometry with a TCR V beta antibody panel, then characterized by TCRB deep sequencing of sorted CD8+ fractions. Ficoll-Paque PLUS density gradient separation was used to isolate peripheral blood mononuclear cells. Nucleospin Tissue or Tissue XS kits were used to extract DNA from CD4-enriched, CD8-enriched or PBMC samples, and a Qubit 2.0 fluorometer was used for quantification. The immunoSEQ assay was applied to genomic DNA for TCRB CDR3 sequencing. On the authors' methods: When patient CD8+ clones exceeding 1% were checked against published virus-specific TCRB sequences, only a few matched. Analyses were restricted to productive TCRB rearrangements. Clonality was calculated as a Shannon entropy-based productive clonality index, and a clone was defined by a unique TCRB CDR3 sequence. Repertoire overlap between two samples was calculated from the template counts of each clone relative to total templates per sample. A correlation with a Spearman r of 0.55 to 0.75 was found between V-gene usage by flow cytometry and V-gene usage by TCRB sequencing. In TCRdb, the immuneACCESS table is reduced to in-frame sequences with V and J assigned. These tables do not hold every clone; where another copy was compared, an unresolved V gene accounts for under half, and the others remain unexplained. V, J and clone size derive from that table, while D and trimming were established from the DNA sequence. The sample table lists approximately 9,500 clones, around four fifths of them with a count of one. The leading ten clones occupy roughly 7.5% of the sample.

The CDR1 and CDR2 encoded by the germline V gene are MGHRA and YSYEKL. V is trimmed back by 2 bases and J by 5 bases, and the junction contains 12 bases that no gene match accounts for. The CDR3 sequence holds 16 residues, the cysteine and phenylalanine included. Solely the CDR3 DNA is kept, with 48 bases framed from the first base. This clone is assessed as medium-sized (0.01 to 0.1%). Its target antigen remains unknown. Per-nucleotide qualities are absent, and no much larger clonotype sits a single base away. What the study reported, not specific to this receptor: In 8 out of 65 patients, more than 20% of CD8+ cells belonged to the largest CD8+ clone, while several identical CD8+ TCRB sequences were shared between blood and synovial fluid. CD8+ clonality increased with age in patients (Spearman r ~ 0.47) but not in healthy controls. The antigen targets of the expanded CD8+ clones were unknown, and absence from virus-specific databases did not rule out viral specificity. The finding that TRBV07 was slightly underrepresented in patients was left unadjusted for multiple comparisons. There was no significant difference in CD8+ T-cell clonality between rheumatoid arthritis patients and age-matched healthy controls.

The chain is assembled from TRBV4-1 and TRBJ2-7, and 7 junctional nucleotides match TRBD1. This sequence originates from an adult with rheumatoid arthritis. Sequencing input: CD8+ T cells sorted from blood. The sequenced DNA: TGCGCCAGCAGCCAACTAGGGACAGAGAGCCACCACGAGCAGTACTTC. This gives the protein CASSQLGTESHHEQYF.